The sequence of this T cell receptor (beta chain) was determined in a study of shared clonotypes between healthy human individuals (dated by TCRdb to about 2020). A note on the overall study: A couple of women and three men aged 18 to 49 years were included in the cohort. For each donor, CD4 naive and CD4 memory were each run on three plates, CD8 naive on two plates, and CD8 memory on one plate. To estimate repertoire size and how much clonotypes are shared between individuals, the study performed deep sequencing of blood TCR repertoires from about 5 healthy adults. Libraries were prepared and TCR repertoires were sequenced by different laboratories using diverse techniques, in order to increase sequencing depth and limit assay-specific biases. Each donor's leukapheresis produced roughly between roughly 0.85 and 10 billion PBMCs. Study-level results and caveats: Sharing across a handful of donors was observed for about 5% of naive CD4, less than 4% of naive CD8, 2% to 2.5% of memory CD4, and around 0.44% of memory CD8 clonotypes. Estimated clonotype richness was generally larger for naive than for memory subsets. Pairwise subsampling indicated that sequencing depth was expected to affect the degree of clonotype sharing among donors. The genetic and exposure-history diversity represented was limited by the small number of donors. Incomplete sequencing was indicated by rarefaction of sorted-subset datasets, despite the large sequencing depth. Compared with non-shared clonotypes, clonotypes shared by all four sorted-subset donors had higher generation probabilities. Sampling was limited to blood, and TCR repertoires in tissue likely differ from TCR repertoires in blood.

This clone was detected a few times. What this receptor recognizes is not known. The record has no base qualities; no much larger clone is one base away. The donors were healthy, HIV-negative adults with no recently reported acute infections or vaccinations. Every donor was a Caucasian adult living in Nashville, Tennessee, USA. CD4+ T cells were enriched through magnetic negative selection, after which naive cells were positively selected on CD45RA and the remaining negative fraction served as the memory subset. Blood was obtained by leukapheresis, after which PBMCs were separated by Ficoll-Histopaque density gradient centrifugation and cryopreserved in liquid nitrogen vapor phase. Analytical flow cytometry was used to check the purity and quantity of each magnetically sorted T cell population. Genomic DNA was isolated from every sorted fraction and measured by UV absorbance on a Nanodrop 2000c. Sequences SEHNR (CDR1) and FQNEAQ (CDR2) are obtained from the germline V gene (reference sequence). Counted from cysteine to phenylalanine, this CDR3 has 15 amino acids. Left in the record is the CDR3 DNA by itself, 45 bases read in frame from the first base. Germline trimming amounts to 3 bases on V and 4 bases on J, with 6 as the count of junction bases outside the gene matches.

Using the deep immunoSEQ assay, TCR CDR3 regions were amplified from genomic DNA by multiplex PCR. For each cell subset, the extracted genomic DNA was distributed evenly across all wells of several immunoSEQ 96-well plates, and each plate served as one replicate. For sorted subsets, roughly 200 ng of genomic DNA, equivalent to 30,000 or so T cell genomes, went into each replicate PCR. Purified libraries were measured with a Qubit 3.0 fluorometer, size-checked on a Bioanalyzer 2100, and measured again with the KAPA Library Quantification kit. Every immunoSEQ 96-well plate was sequenced on a separate single-read 150-cycle Illumina NextSeq 550 flow cell. The source study handled its data this way. Because the immunoSEQ output included only junctional sequences and no quality scores, the filtering could not be the same as the filtering used for full-length reads. To assign V/J genes and CDR3, sequences were annotated against IMGT germline references using PyIR, a Python wrapper for IgBLAST v1.9. Any read was removed if the V/J assignment was weak (E-value above 1e-6), the CDR3 was missing, or the read contained stop codons, out-of-frame junctions, or ambiguous translated residues. A V3J clonotype was defined by an identical inferred V gene, J gene, and CDR3 amino acid sequence. Percentage overlap between repertoires was calculated by dividing the number of shared unique clonotypes by the size of the smaller repertoire. Richness of each repertoire was evaluated using RTK rarefaction, the Chao1 estimator, and Recon v2.1 estimates of unobserved clonotypes. Generation probabilities were computed with OLGA for all TCRbeta clonotypes obtained by the gDNA method from four donors. Drawn from immuneACCESS, this table holds only the in-frame rearrangements with V and J called that TCRdb kept. Clones are partly lost; checked studies trace under half to an unresolved V gene and leave the rest unexplained. D and trimming were read from the DNA, whereas the V and J calls and clone size are those reported in that table. Recorded for this sample are 2 million to 3 million clones; 93% of them occurred a single time. Clones ranked in the top ten supply 0.36% of the sample.

Sequencing used naive CD4+ T cells from PBMCs. The cell subset or site label for this specimen denotes: CD45RA+ positively selected. The chain was built from TRBV7-9 and TRBJ2-7; TRBD1 matches 10 bases in the middle. The receptor was isolated from a man younger than 35 in good health. Some clones in this sample may be carry-over from other donors' samples. The CDR3 region has the sequence CASSFQTGGIYEQYF. The nucleotides are TGTGCCAGCAGCTTCCAGACAGGGGGCATTTACGAGCAGTACTTC.